A single T cell receptor (beta chain) is shown here with its context. CDR1 and CDR2 (germline): MNHNY, SVGAGI (reference sequence). Trimming removed 5 bases from V and 0 bases from J, with 14 bases in between. The CDR3 is 17 residues long. The data were obtained in a study of Ad26.COV2.S vaccination and SARS-CoV-2 variants. The protocol was immunoSEQ multiplex PCR, while the TCRdb copy is restricted to in-frame clones and leaves out a portion. This sample has about 370,000 clones, with 80% to 90% found just once. Noted treatment: roughly 19 received Ad26.COV2.S at low or high dose, single or two shots; about 5 received placebo; per-sample allocation not given. The study sampled participants on day 63 after the first vaccine or placebo injection.

The clonotype originates from a person between 18 and 65 years old who received the Ad26.COV2.S COVID-19 vaccine or a placebo. J is TRBJ2-6 and V is TRBV6-6; tentative D call: TRBD1 (7 bases). Sequencing used peripheral blood, obtained in a trial of Ad26.COV2.S vaccine versus placebo. The CDR3: CASSPRGDSSGANVLTF. Here the CDR3 DNA reads TGTGCCAGCAGTCCTAGGGGGGACAGCTCTGGGGCCAACGTCCTGACTTTC.